These T cell receptor beta chains were read from a single sample in a study of OX40 agonist ivuxolimab in advanced cancers. The table came from immunoSEQ multiplex PCR; TCRdb's copy has only in-frame clones and leaves some out. The data show about 76,000 clones, 70% to 90% seen once. The material was CD4+ or CD8+ T cells sorted from blood, obtained in a trial of the OX40 agonist ivuxolimab. These receptor sequences come from an adult with an advanced solid tumor such as melanoma, head and neck, liver or kidney cancer. The CDR3 runs from the conserved cysteine through the conserved F or W. The D gene is left open where the match is weak. Only part of the rows carry a size: once, few, many, or a class if the clone is expanded.

d_gene	v_gene	abundance	j_gene	CDR3aa	CDR3nt
NA	TRBV9	NA	TRBJ2-3	CASSVLADVSTDTQYF	TGTGCCAGCAGCGTGTTGGCGGATGTTAGCACAGATACGCAGTATTTT
TRBD1	TRBV19	NA	TRBJ2-7	CASSDGTGGHYEQYF	TGTGCCAGTAGTGATGGGACAGGGGGGCACTACGAGCAGTACTTC
NA	TRBV18	NA	TRBJ2-3	CASSPITRGFTDTQYF	TGTGCCAGCTCACCAATTACCCGAGGCTTCACAGATACGCAGTATTTT
TRBD1	TRBV6-5	NA	TRBJ1-2	CASSSPGGYGYTF	TGTGCCAGCAGTTCCCCAGGGGGCTATGGCTACACCTTC
NA	TRBV14	once	TRBJ2-3	CASSQVVGRLVGTQYF	TGTGCCAGCAGCCAAGTGGTGGGGAGGCTGGTTGGTACGCAGTATTTT
NA	TRBV10-1	NA	TRBJ1-1	CASSDPGSGNTEAFF	TGCGCCAGCAGTGACCCAGGTAGCGGAAACACTGAAGCTTTCTTT
NA	TRBV19	NA	TRBJ1-1	CASSIRFWEDENTEAFF	TGTGCCAGTAGTATCAGGTTTTGGGAGGATGAGAACACTGAAGCTTTCTTT
TRBD2	TRBV6-6	NA	TRBJ2-7	CASRPLAGGPYEQYF	TGTGCCAGCAGACCACTAGCGGGAGGGCCTTACGAGCAGTACTTC
NA	TRBV7-9	NA	TRBJ2-7	CASSTRDLAYEQYF	TGTGCCAGCAGTACCCGGGACTTAGCCTACGAGCAGTACTTC
TRBD1	TRBV7-7	few	TRBJ2-7	CASSPDRGSYEQYF	TGTGCCAGCAGCCCCGACAGGGGGTCCTACGAGCAGTACTTC
NA	TRBV6-5	NA	TRBJ1-3	CASQFGGTGNTIYF	TGTGCCAGCCAATTTGGGGGAACTGGAAACACCATATATTTT
NA	TRBV7-2	NA	TRBJ2-7	CASSLVARAGGYEQYF	TGTGCCAGCAGCTTAGTAGCAAGGGCCGGTGGATACGAGCAGTACTTC
NA	TRBV19	NA	TRBJ2-1	CASTRNNEQFF	TGTGCCAGTACTAGAAACAATGAGCAGTTCTTC
NA	TRBV19	few	TRBJ2-7	CATQSGLSSYEQYF	TGTGCCACGCAATCGGGCCTAAGCTCCTACGAGCAGTACTTC